The T cell receptor beta chain under discussion was sequenced for a study of blood T cell repertoires in COVID-19. Study details: From T cells, B-cell-depleted T cells, or PBMCs came the material, which was cDNA or gDNA.

Clinical history reported by participants formed the basis on which cohorts were assigned. Exposed volunteers were people who met a COVID-19 case within 2 weeks before study entry. The CDR3 loop spans 15 amino acids. Germline V gene data show CDR1 as SGHRS and CDR2 as YFSETQ. Trimming cost V 0 bases and J 5 bases; bases outside gene matches: 7. Original processing methods: Counts of nucleated cells, estimated from reference gene primer amplification, were obtained. The repertoire was sequenced with immunoSEQ multiplex PCR; TCRdb's copy has only in-frame clones and lacks some. That table furnishes V, J and clone size, whereas the DNA furnished D and trimming. This sample carries some 300,000 clones, approximately 91% of them seen once, and the ten largest clones take about 4.2%.

The TCR originated in a woman aged 25 to 39 who had been exposed to COVID-19. The chain is built from TRBV5-1 and TRBJ1-2, with 7 bases lining up with TRBD1. The sample consisted of PBMCs or T cells enriched from blood (not recorded which). CDR3 bases: TGCGCCAGCAGCTTGGAGTCGGCCAGGGGGTATGGCTACACCTTC. This codes for CASSLESARGYGYTF. Based on the CDR3 plus reference TRBV5-1 and TRBJ1-2, the full variable domain is KAGVTQTPRYLIKTRGQQVTLSCSPISGHRSVSWYQQTPGQGLQFLFEYFSETQRNKGNFPGRFSGRQFSNSRSEMNVSTLELGDSALYLCASSLESARGYGYTFGSGTRLTVV.